The source of this TCR beta chain is a study of response to subunit inactivated influenza vaccine. Notes on the study in general: Seasonal influenza vaccination, on each occasion, was suggested by the authors to recruit few new T cells.

One entry per CDR3 protein results from TCRdb running MiXCR on the RT-PCR reads. The profile shows 500,000 to 600,000 distinct CDR3 sequences, approximately 7.1% of them singletons. Notes on this clonotype: Its target is not known.

CDR1 and CDR2 (germline): ENHRY, SYGVKD. V lost 8 bases to trimming and J lost 5 bases, with 10 bases between them. The CDR3 has 12 residues. The material sequenced was PBMCs from blood, taken approximately 25 months after vaccination. The clonotype originates from a man aged 50-75 years who received an inactivated influenza vaccine. The chain has TRBV10-3 and TRBJ2-4, with D tentatively TRBD2 (6 bases). The CDR3 here is CAIAERENIQYF. In DNA, the CDR3 is TGTGCCATCGCCGAGCGGGAAAACATTCAGTACTTC.